Listed below are T cell receptor beta chains from one sample, sequenced in a study of T-cell reconstitution after alpha-beta-depleted transplantation in children. Each CDR3 protein is one row after TCRdb ran MiXCR on the PCR reads. The table shows around 140,000 distinct CDR3 sequences, with more than 8% occurring only once. Sequencing used PBMCs, mostly from graft donor cells, obtained 180 days after TCRalphabeta/CD19-depleted stem cell transplant. These TCRs come from a female patient aged 2-15 years who had a stem cell transplant for congenital amegakaryocytic thrombocytopenia, so the T cells may come from the graft donor. Both conserved end residues are part of each CDR3. The order of the fields is D gene, clone size, J gene, V gene, CDR3 DNA, CDR3 protein. D genes are given only for firm matches. Rows give clone size only sometimes, using once, few, many, or a class for an expanded clone.

- | many | TRBJ1-2 | TRBV27 | TGTGCCAGCACCCTATGGGGAGGGAGGGTGGATGGCTACACCTTC | CASTLWGGRVDGYTF
TRBD2 | many | TRBJ2-7 | TRBV20-1 | TGCAGTGCGAGAAGCGGGAGTTTGTACGAGCAGTACTTC | CSARSGSLYEQYF
- | many | TRBJ2-2 | TRBV20-1 | TGCAGTGCTAGAGATGGACGGAAGAACACCGGGGAGCTGTTTTTT | CSARDGRKNTGELFF
- | many | TRBJ1-1 | TRBV7-3 | TGTGCCAGCAGCTCGAACCGAAACGCTGAAGCTTTCTTT | CASSSNRNAEAFF
TRBD1 | few | TRBJ2-7 | TRBV18 | TGTGCCAGCTCCCTTACGGACAGGAACGAGCAGTACTTC | CASSLTDRNEQYF
TRBD1 | many | TRBJ1-2 | TRBV4-1 | TGCGCCAGCAGCCAAGGGACAGGGTATGGCTACACCTTC | CASSQGTGYGYTF
- | - | TRBJ2-1 | TRBV20-1 | TGCAGTGCTAGAGATGGTGGGAGAATCGGAGACAATGAGCAGTTCTTC | CSARDGGRIGDNEQFF
TRBD2 | many | TRBJ2-1 | TRBV11-2 | TGTGCCAGCAGCTTAGAAGGGACTAGCGGGAGTGAGCAGTTCTTC | CASSLEGTSGSEQFF
- | few | TRBJ1-1 | TRBV13 | TGTGCCAGCAGCTCCCTGCGAGCAGGTTTTAGAAAATTGAGCACTGAAGCTTTCTTT | CASSSLRAGFRKLSTEAFF
- | many | TRBJ1-2 | TRBV20-1 | TGCAGTGCTAGAGGGGCGGAGGGTATCTATGGCTACACCTTC | CSARGAEGIYGYTF
- | many | TRBJ2-1 | TRBV5-5 | TGTGCCAGCAGCCCTCTTCCGGGACCCCGGGAGGAGCAGTTCTTC | CASSPLPGPREEQFF
TRBD2 | medium-sized | TRBJ2-1 | TRBV5-1 | TGCGCCAGCAGCTTTTACCCCAGGACTAGCGGCTACAATGAGCAGTTCTTC | CASSFYPRTSGYNEQFF
TRBD2 | few | TRBJ2-1 | TRBV5-1 | TGCGCCAGCAGCTATCACAGAACTAGCGGGGGGCCAAGCTCCTACAATGAGCAGTTCTTC | CASSYHRTSGGPSSYNEQFF
- | few | TRBJ1-5 | TRBV20-1 | TGCAGTGCTAGTGGCCCAAATCACTATAGCAATCAGCCCCAGCATTTT | CSASGPNHYSNQPQHF
- | few | TRBJ2-7 | TRBV10-3 | TGTGCCATCATGCGGTCTACGCCATACGAGCAGTACTTC | CAIMRSTPYEQYF
- | many | TRBJ1-5 | TRBV28 | TGTGCCAGCAGTTCCCGACGGAATCAGCCCCAGCATTTT | CASSSRRNQPQHF
TRBD2 | - | TRBJ2-1 | TRBV11-2 | TGTGCCAGCAGCTCCCTAGCGGGGGTCTACAATGAGCAGTTCTTC | CASSSLAGVYNEQFF
- | few | TRBJ2-2 | TRBV6-2/TRBV6-3 | TGTGCCAGCAGTTACGGGGCGAACACCGGGGAGCTGTTTTTT | CASSYGANTGELFF
- | few | TRBJ1-1 | TRBV6-1 | TGTGCCAGCAGTAGATTTGGAGAGGGGTTGACTGAAGCTTTCTTT | CASSRFGEGLTEAFF
- | many | TRBJ2-7 | TRBV5-4 | TGTGCCAGCAGCCAGGGAAGATCCTACGAGCAGTACTTC | CASSQGRSYEQYF
TRBD2 | few | TRBJ2-1 | TRBV5-1 | TGCGCCAGCAGCCATAGCGGGAGGGTTGAGCAGTTCTTC | CASSHSGRVEQFF
- | many | TRBJ1-3 | TRBV7-9 | TGTGCCAGCAGCTCAGGGACGCGCTCTGGAAACACCATATATTTT | CASSSGTRSGNTIYF
- | - | TRBJ1-5 | TRBV6-1 | TGTGCCAGCAGTGCTGGTTGGGGGCCAGGACTAAATCAGCCCCAGCATTTC | CASSAGWGPGLNQPQHF
- | many | TRBJ1-1 | TRBV12-3/TRBV12-4 | TGTGCCAGCAGTTTAGGGCTGAACACTGAAGCTTTCTTT | CASSLGLNTEAFF
- | - | TRBJ2-5 | TRBV7-2 | TGTGCCAGCAGCCTCCAACCGATATCATCCGCGAGGACCCAGTACTTC | CASSLQPISSARTQYF
- | many | TRBJ2-3 | TRBV27 | TGTGCCAGCAAGCCGACTGGGAAATGGTCCACCGATACGCAGTATTTT | CASKPTGKWSTDTQYF
- | - | TRBJ2-5 | TRBV20-1 | TGCAGTGCTAGATTATTCTCGGGGGCTGGGGAGACCCAGTACTTC | CSARLFSGAGETQYF
- | many | TRBJ2-1 | TRBV5-5 | TGTGCCAGCAGCTTGGACTCAGCCTACAATGAGCAGTTCTTC | CASSLDSAYNEQFF
- | once | TRBJ2-7 | TRBV6-1 | TGTGCCAGCAGTGACGAAACGGGACTCGGCTCCTACGAGCAGTACTTC | CASSDETGLGSYEQYF
- | many | TRBJ2-3 | TRBV28 | TGTGCCAGCAGTTTATGGTGGCCGGTCACAGATACGCAGTATTTT | CASSLWWPVTDTQYF
- | few | TRBJ1-6 | TRBV12-2 | TGTGCAAGTCGGGCAGGGGGAGAAGAAAATTCACCCCTCCACTTT | CASRAGGEENSPLHF
TRBD2 | - | TRBJ2-1 | TRBV20-1 | TGCAGTGCTAGATCTGGGACTAGCTACAATGAGCATTTCTTC | CSARSGTSYNEHFF
TRBD2 | many | TRBJ2-3 | TRBV28 | TGTGCCAGCAGTTTCCTGCGGGAGGTCACAGATACGCAGTATTTT | CASSFLREVTDTQYF